This is a list of T cell receptor beta chains from one sample in a study of cytomegalovirus exposure and HLA in healthy donors. Data came from immunoSEQ multiplex PCR; TCRdb stores just in-frame clones and leaves some out. Of about 140,000 clones in the sample, just over 70% were seen once. Sequencing was done on a sample of PBMCs. The source is a young woman in good health and CMV-seronegative. CDR3s include the opening cysteine and the closing phenylalanine or tryptophan. D genes are given only for firm matches. A clone size is listed for some rows: how often the clone was seen (once, few, many), or a class if it is expanded.

J gene | clone size | D gene | V gene | CDR3 protein | CDR3 DNA
TRBJ1-2 | NA | NA | TRBV29-1 | CSVDGGGANYGYTF | TGCAGCGTTGACGGGGGAGGGGCCAACTATGGCTACACCTTC
TRBJ2-6 | NA | TRBD1 | TRBV19 | CASSTVTGAAGANVLTF | TGTGCCAGTAGTACCGTAACAGGGGCAGCTGGGGCCAACGTCCTGACTTTC
TRBJ2-7 | NA | NA | TRBV6-5 | CASSYSRTGVGHEQYF | TGTGCCAGCAGTTACTCGAGGACGGGAGTCGGCCACGAGCAGTACTTC
TRBJ2-5 | NA | NA | TRBV28 | CASSFRLATQETQYF | TGTGCCAGCAGTTTTCGGCTAGCGACCCAAGAGACCCAGTACTTC
TRBJ2-1 | once | NA | TRBV11-3 | CASSSFTGNNEQFF | TGTGCCAGCAGCTCTTTCACAGGAAACAATGAGCAGTTCTTC
TRBJ2-7 | NA | NA | TRBV18 | CASSPPVQYF | TGTGCCAGCTCACCCCCGGTTCAGTACTTC
TRBJ2-3 | NA | TRBD2 | TRBV19 | CASSSRTSGGADTQYF | TGTGCCAGTAGTTCCCGGACTAGCGGGGGGGCGGATACGCAGTATTTT
TRBJ1-2 | NA | NA | TRBV2 | CASSLGGASYGYTF | TGTGCCAGCAGTTTGGGGGGGGCGAGCTATGGCTACACCTTC
TRBJ1-4 | NA | NA | TRBV6-1 | CASSVNSGVSEKLFF | TGTGCCAGCAGTGTAAATTCCGGGGTTAGTGAAAAACTGTTTTTT
TRBJ2-2 | few | TRBD1 | TRBV7-9 | CASSLTGAGTGELFF | TGTGCCAGCAGCCTGACAGGGGCAGGCACCGGGGAGCTGTTTTTT
TRBJ1-2 | NA | TRBD1 | TRBV13 | CASSLYAPGGGMGYTF | TGTGCCAGCAGCTTATACGCGCCAGGGGGCGGGATGGGCTACACCTTC
TRBJ2-6 | few | NA | TRBV30 | CAWTYVRSGANVLTF | TGTGCCTGGACCTACGTCCGCTCTGGGGCCAACGTCCTGACTTTC
TRBJ1-5 | NA | NA | TRBV6-6 | CASSYSAGFDNQPQHF | TGTGCCAGCAGTTACTCAGCGGGGTTTGACAATCAGCCCCAGCATTTT
TRBJ2-5 | NA | NA | TRBV28 | CAAVGGETQYF | TGTGCCGCGGTAGGGGGAGAGACCCAGTACTTC
TRBJ2-1 | NA | NA | TRBV4-1 | CASSQDGGYNEQFF | TGCGCCAGCAGCCAAGATGGAGGCTACAATGAGCAGTTCTTC
TRBJ2-2 | NA | NA | TRBV7-9 | CASSNQAGTGELFF | TGTGCCAGCAGCAATCAGGCAGGGACCGGGGAGCTGTTTTTT
TRBJ2-5 | few | NA | TRBV5-8 | CATGRGLETQYF | TGTGCCACCGGCAGGGGATTAGAGACCCAGTACTTC
TRBJ1-3 | NA | NA | TRBV18 | CASSPGQDSGNTIYF | TGTGCCAGCTCACCCGGACAAGATTCTGGAAACACCATATATTTT
TRBJ2-5 | NA | TRBD1 | TRBV7-3 | CASSPALGTDATQYF | TGTGCCAGCAGCCCAGCCCTCGGGACAGACGCGACCCAGTACTTC
TRBJ1-3 | NA | NA | TRBV9 | CASSVETGGNTIYF | TGTGCCAGCAGCGTAGAGACAGGTGGAAACACCATATATTTT
TRBJ2-5 | NA | NA | TRBV25-1 | CASSFPPGLETQYF | TGTGCCAGCTCCTTCCCGCCTGGCTTGGAGACCCAGTACTTC
TRBJ1-6 | NA | TRBD1 | TRBV27 | CAIKGTGDSPLHF | TGTGCCATCAAAGGGACAGGGGATTCACCCCTCCACTTT
TRBJ1-5 | NA | NA | TRBV28 | CASVMSDRDNQPQHF | TGTGCCAGCGTAATGTCGGACAGAGATAATCAGCCCCAGCATTTT
TRBJ1-5 | NA | TRBD1 | TRBV28 | CASRIDRGGNQPQHF | TGTGCCAGCAGGATAGACAGGGGCGGGAATCAGCCCCAGCATTTT
TRBJ2-5 | NA | NA | TRBV30 | CAWSVRSLQETQYF | TGTGCCTGGAGTGTAAGGAGTCTTCAAGAGACCCAGTACTTC
TRBJ1-1 | NA | NA | TRBV19 | CASSVLQGFGTEAFF | TGTGCCAGTAGTGTGCTCCAGGGGTTCGGGACTGAAGCTTTCTTT
TRBJ1-5 | NA | NA | TRBV28 | CASTGSDQPQHF | TGTGCCAGCACAGGGTCGGATCAGCCCCAGCATTTT
TRBJ1-5 | few | TRBD1 | TRBV5-6 | CASSRGQGGQPQHF | TGTGCCAGCAGCAGGGGACAGGGGGGTCAGCCCCAGCATTTT
TRBJ1-1 | NA | TRBD1 | TRBV6-1 | CASRSGGQGNTEAFF | TGTGCCAGCCGCTCGGGAGGACAGGGGAACACTGAAGCTTTCTTT
TRBJ2-1 | NA | TRBD2 | TRBV14 | CASSQDSGSNEQFF | TGTGCCAGCAGCCAAGATAGCGGGTCCAATGAGCAGTTCTTC
TRBJ1-6 | NA | TRBD1 | TRBV28 | CASSPTGTGSSYNSPLHF | TGTGCCAGCAGTCCGACCGGGACAGGGAGCTCCTATAATTCACCCCTCCACTTT
TRBJ1-3 | NA | NA | TRBV30 | CAWSRGNTIYF | TGTGCCTGGAGCCGGGGGAACACCATATATTTT
TRBJ2-5 | NA | NA | TRBV29-1 | CSVADKDNQETQYF | TGCAGCGTTGCGGACAAGGACAACCAAGAGACCCAGTACTTC
TRBJ2-7 | NA | TRBD2 | TRBV4-1 | CASSQGGTFSGGQYF | TGCGCCAGCAGCCAAGGCGGGACCTTTTCGGGGGGGCAGTACTTC
TRBJ1-2 | NA | TRBD1 | TRBV9 | CASSVAPDRGLGYTF | TGTGCCAGCAGCGTAGCCCCGGACAGGGGGCTTGGCTACACCTTC
TRBJ2-1 | NA | NA | TRBV9 | CASSVQVSFYNEQFF | TGTGCCAGCAGCGTCCAGGTGTCCTTCTACAATGAGCAGTTCTTC
TRBJ1-2 | NA | NA | TRBV4-1 | CASSQDLYGYTF | TGCGCCAGCAGCCAAGACCTGTATGGCTACACCTTC
TRBJ1-4 | few | NA | TRBV15 | CATSRDPGTANEKLFF | TGTGCCACCAGCAGGGATCCCGGGACTGCAAATGAAAAACTGTTTTTT
TRBJ1-1 | NA | TRBD1 | TRBV5-1 | CASSPGTGISEAFF | TGCGCCAGCAGCCCCGGGACAGGGATATCTGAAGCTTTCTTT
TRBJ2-1 | NA | NA | TRBV10-1 | CASSEYVGLTYNEQFF | TGCGCCAGCAGTGAGTACGTGGGGCTAACCTACAATGAGCAGTTCTTC
TRBJ2-5 | few | NA | TRBV29-1 | CSVAGQLQETQYF | TGCAGCGTTGCCGGACAGCTTCAAGAGACCCAGTACTTC
TRBJ1-2 | few | NA | TRBV27 | CASSLLGGANYGYTF | TGTGCCAGCAGTTTATTAGGCGGAGCTAACTATGGCTACACCTTC
TRBJ1-2 | NA | TRBD1 | TRBV18 | CASSPTFNRGSNYGYTF | TGTGCCAGCTCACCTACCTTTAACAGGGGATCCAACTATGGCTACACCTTC
TRBJ1-5 | NA | TRBD1 | TRBV18 | CASSLGQPYSNQPQHF | TGTGCCAGCTCATTGGGACAGCCTTATAGCAATCAGCCCCAGCATTTT
TRBJ2-5 | once | TRBD2 | TRBV5-1 | CASSGATSGSQETQYF | TGCGCCAGCAGCGGGGCGACTAGCGGAAGTCAAGAGACCCAGTACTTC